One sample yielded the 13 T cell receptor beta chains listed below, sequenced in a study of T cell responses to AZD1222 COVID-19 vaccine. The method was immunoSEQ multiplex PCR; TCRdb's version includes in-frame clones alone and lacks a portion of them. The table has over 110,000 clones, 92% seen once. Sequences were derived from peripheral blood, sampled 28 days after the second AZD1222 dose. These receptors all stem from an adult who received the AZD1222 COVID-19 vaccine.

This clone has only one observation. The chain has TRBV5-6 and TRBJ1-1; D is ambiguous. V shed 0 bases and J shed 1 base, with 7 bases lying between them. The CDR3 consists of 14 residues. Germline lookup yields CDR1 SGHDT and CDR2 YYEEEE. The CDR3 loop is CASSLAGGNTEAFF. CDR3 in DNA: TGTGCCAGCAGCTTGGCAGGAGGGAACACTGAAGCTTTCTTT.

The genes are TRBV6-2 or TRBV6-3 and TRBJ1-1; maybe TRBD1 (5 bases). The germline V and J ends were trimmed by 6 bases and 9 bases, with 14 bases remaining between them. This CDR3 comprises 12 residues. Germline lookup yields CDR1 MNHEY and CDR2 SVGEGT. CDR3 region: CASSQGVGKAFF. The CDR3 DNA reads TGTGCCAGCAGCCAAGGGGTTGGGAAAGCTTTCTTT.

This chain connects TRBV11-2 to TRBJ2-7, with D unresolved. This CDR3 region has 13 residues. V was cut by 3 bases and J by 0 bases, with 6 bases left in between. CDR1 and CDR2 from the germline V gene are SGHAT and FQNNGV. The CDR3 sequence: CASSFGDSYEQYV. The DNA for the CDR3 is TGTGCCAGCAGCTTCGGTGACTCCTACGAGCAGTACGTC.

The chain's CDR3 is CASSFDSTDTQYF. The DNA of the CDR3 is TGTGCCAGCAGTTTTGACAGCACAGATACGCAGTATTTT. This sequence joins TRBV12-3 or TRBV12-4 and TRBJ2-3, with D hard to call. The CDR3 runs 13 residues. V was clipped by 3 bases and J by 0 bases, with 4 bases between them.

This rearrangement joins TRBV25-1 to TRBJ1-2, with 9 bases matching TRBD1. The J segment lost 8 bases and the V segment lost 6 bases, leaving 13 bases of the junction unmatched. The germline V gene encodes CDR1 MGHDK and CDR2 SYGVNS. The CDR3 is made up of 15 amino acids. This chain's CDR3 is CASSGTGPPLSGYTF. CDR3 coding DNA: TGTGCCAGCAGCGGGACAGGGCCACCTCTAAGCGGCTACACCTTC.

The chain carries TRBV4-3 and TRBJ1-4; tentatively, D is TRBD1 (6 bases). The CDR3 has 15 amino acids. Trimming stripped 0 bases from V and 4 bases from J, with 9 bases between. The germline V gene has CDR1 LGHNA and CDR2 YSLEER. CDR3 in amino acids: CASSQDTGYNEKLFF. DNA for the CDR3: TGCGCCAGCAGCCAAGACACAGGGTATAATGAAAAACTGTTTTTT.

The chain carries TRBV28 and TRBJ1-1; D is unresolved. The CDR3 sequence is 11 residues long. Germline lookup yields CDR1 MDHEN and CDR2 SYDVKM. Trimming removed 5 bases at V and 4 bases at J, with 5 bases between. CDR3 protein: CASSIPTEAFF. The CDR3 DNA reads as TGTGCCAGCAGTATTCCCACTGAAGCTTTCTTT.

The V and J genes are TRBV4-2 and TRBJ2-3, with D perhaps TRBD1 (6 bases). Trimming left V 2 bases short and J 5 bases short, with 14 bases between. This CDR3 comprises 15 residues. Per germline, CDR1 LGHNA and CDR2 YNFKEQ. CDR3 loop: CASSQSGQGQDTQYF. CDR3 sequence (DNA): TGTGCCAGCAGCCAATCGGGGCAGGGACAAGATACGCAGTATTTT.

Regarding this clone: The same CDR3 is also encoded by other DNA sequences in this sample. V gene TRBV7-9 combines with J gene TRBJ1-2, with D uncertain. Trimming left V 1 base short and J 4 bases short, with 4 bases between. Germline values: CDR1 SEHNR, CDR2 FQNEAQ (reference sequence). This CDR3 has 12 residues. The CDR3 region is CASSLDSYGYTF. CDR3 DNA: TGTGCCAGCAGCTTAGACAGCTATGGCTACACCTTC. Using reference TRBV7-9 and TRBJ1-2 for the parts outside the CDR3, the full variable domain is DTGVSQNPRHKITKRGQNVTFRCDPISEHNRLYWYRQTLGQGPEFLTYFQNEAQLEKSRLLSDRFSAERPKGSFSTLEIQRTEQGDSAMYLCASSLDSYGYTFGSGTRLTVV.

This chain uses TRBV4-1 with TRBJ2-7; D may be TRBD2 (5 bases). Looked up from germline, CDR1 is MGHRA and CDR2 is YSYEKL. Trimming removed 3 bases at V and 3 bases at J, with 24 bases between. The CDR3 covers 18 residues. The CDR3 loop reads CASSHDPSGSGNYYEQYF. The CDR3 nucleotides read TGCGCCAGCAGCCACGACCCCTCCGGAAGCGGAAATTACTACGAGCAGTACTTC.

The chain joins TRBV7-8 to TRBJ1-1, with D unclear. Germline V lookup: CDR1 SGHVS, CDR2 FQNEAQ. The V gene lost 1 base and the J gene lost 1 base, with 10 bases spanning the gap. The CDR3 has 15 amino acids. CDR3 DNA: TGTGCCAGCAGCTTAGTAACAGTCCCGAACACTGAAGCTTTCTTT. Translation gives CASSLVTVPNTEAFF. The full variable domain, completed using reference TRBV7-8 and TRBJ1-1, is GAGVSQSPRYKVAKRGQDVALRCDPISGHVSLFWYQQALGQGPEFLTYFQNEAQLDKSGLPSDRFFAERPEGSVSTLKIQRTQQEDSAVYLCASSLVTVPNTEAFFGQGTRLTVV.

The chain carries TRBV7-9 and TRBJ1-6; 10 bases are a match to TRBD1. Germline V gives CDR1 SEHNR, CDR2 FQNEAQ (reference sequence). Trimming cost V 3 bases and J 10 bases; bases outside gene matches: 3. The CDR3 runs 14 residues. CDR3 nucleotide sequence: TGTGCCAGCAGCTTCCCGGGACAGGGGTCACCCCTCCACTTT. Its protein product is CASSFPGQGSPLHF.

The rearrangement joins TRBV19 to TRBJ2-5, with 12 bases matching TRBD1. Per germline, CDR1 LNHDA and CDR2 SQIVND (reference sequence). With 9 bases clipped from V and 4 bases from J, the junction kept 6 bases outside the gene matches. This CDR3 has 14 amino acids. The CDR3 nucleotides are TGTGCCAGCCGGGACAGGGGGCGAGGAGAGACCCAGTACTTC. It is translated as CASRDRGRGETQYF.